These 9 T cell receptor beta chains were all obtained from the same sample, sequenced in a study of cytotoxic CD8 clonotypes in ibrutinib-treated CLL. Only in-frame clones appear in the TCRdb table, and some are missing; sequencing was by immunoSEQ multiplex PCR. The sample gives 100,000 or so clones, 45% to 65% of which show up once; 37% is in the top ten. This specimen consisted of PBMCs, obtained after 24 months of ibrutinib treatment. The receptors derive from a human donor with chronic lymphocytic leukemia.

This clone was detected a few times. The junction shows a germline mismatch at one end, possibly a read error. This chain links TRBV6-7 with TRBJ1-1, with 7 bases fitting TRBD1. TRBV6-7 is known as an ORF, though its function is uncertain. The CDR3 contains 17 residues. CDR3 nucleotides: TGTGCCAGCAGATACTATCGGACAGGCCGATACTACACTGAAGCTTTCTTT. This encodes CASRYYRTGRYYTEAFF.

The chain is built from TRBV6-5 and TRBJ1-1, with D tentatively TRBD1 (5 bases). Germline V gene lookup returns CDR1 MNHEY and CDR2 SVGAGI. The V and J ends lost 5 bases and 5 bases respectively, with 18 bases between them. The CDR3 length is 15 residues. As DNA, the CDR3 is TGTGCCAGCAGTCCCTCACAGGCCGTTGGAACTGAAGCTTTCTTT. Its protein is CASSPSQAVGTEAFF.

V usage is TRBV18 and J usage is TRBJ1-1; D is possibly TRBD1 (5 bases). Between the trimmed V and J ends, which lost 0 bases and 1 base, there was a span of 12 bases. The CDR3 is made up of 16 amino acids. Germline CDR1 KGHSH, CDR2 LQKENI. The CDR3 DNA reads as TGTGCCAGCTCACCACCAAACGGGGCCAAGAACACTGAAGCTTTCTTT. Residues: CASSPPNGAKNTEAFF.

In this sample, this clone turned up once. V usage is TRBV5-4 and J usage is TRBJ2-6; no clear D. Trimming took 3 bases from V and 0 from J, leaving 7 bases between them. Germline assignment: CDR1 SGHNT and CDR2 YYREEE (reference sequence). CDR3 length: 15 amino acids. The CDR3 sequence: CASSSQNSGANVLTF. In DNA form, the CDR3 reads TGTGCCAGCAGCTCACAGAACTCTGGGGCCAACGTCCTGACTTTC. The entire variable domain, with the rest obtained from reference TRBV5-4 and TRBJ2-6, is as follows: ETGVTQSPTHLIKTRGQQVTLRCSSQSGHNTVSWYQQALGQGPQFIFQYYREEENGRGNFPPRFSGLQFPNYSSELNVNALELDDSALYLCASSSQNSGANVLTFGAGSRLTVL.

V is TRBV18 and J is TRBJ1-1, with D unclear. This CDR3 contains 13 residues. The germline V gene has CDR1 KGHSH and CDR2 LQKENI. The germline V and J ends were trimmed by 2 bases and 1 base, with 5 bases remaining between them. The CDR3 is CASSPVQNTEAFF. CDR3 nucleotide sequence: TGTGCCAGCTCACCAGTCCAGAACACTGAAGCTTTCTTT.

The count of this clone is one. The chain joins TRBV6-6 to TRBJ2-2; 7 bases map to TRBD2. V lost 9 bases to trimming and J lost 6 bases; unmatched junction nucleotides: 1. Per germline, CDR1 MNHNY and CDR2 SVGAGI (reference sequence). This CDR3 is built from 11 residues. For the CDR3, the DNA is TGTGCCAGTCTAGCGGCCGGGGAGCTGTTTTTT. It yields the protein CASLAAGELFF.

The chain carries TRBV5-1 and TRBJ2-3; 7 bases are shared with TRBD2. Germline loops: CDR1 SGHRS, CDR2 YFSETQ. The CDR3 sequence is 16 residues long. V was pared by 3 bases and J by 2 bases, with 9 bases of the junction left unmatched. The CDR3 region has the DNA TGCGCCAGCAGCTCATACCGTACTAGCGCCACAGATACGCAGTATTTT. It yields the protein CASSSYRTSATDTQYF.

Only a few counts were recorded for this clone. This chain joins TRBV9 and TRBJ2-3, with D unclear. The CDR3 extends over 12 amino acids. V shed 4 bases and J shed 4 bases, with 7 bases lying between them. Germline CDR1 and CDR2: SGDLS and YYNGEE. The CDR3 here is CASSPLSDTQYF. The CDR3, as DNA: TGTGCCAGCAGCCCCCTCTCAGATACGCAGTATTTT.

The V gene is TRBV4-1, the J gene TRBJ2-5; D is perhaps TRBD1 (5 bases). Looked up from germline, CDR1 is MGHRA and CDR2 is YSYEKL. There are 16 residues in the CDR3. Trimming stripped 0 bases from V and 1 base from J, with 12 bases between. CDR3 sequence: CASSQDQGVPQETQYF. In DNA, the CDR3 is TGCGCCAGCAGCCAAGATCAAGGGGTCCCCCAAGAGACCCAGTACTTC.